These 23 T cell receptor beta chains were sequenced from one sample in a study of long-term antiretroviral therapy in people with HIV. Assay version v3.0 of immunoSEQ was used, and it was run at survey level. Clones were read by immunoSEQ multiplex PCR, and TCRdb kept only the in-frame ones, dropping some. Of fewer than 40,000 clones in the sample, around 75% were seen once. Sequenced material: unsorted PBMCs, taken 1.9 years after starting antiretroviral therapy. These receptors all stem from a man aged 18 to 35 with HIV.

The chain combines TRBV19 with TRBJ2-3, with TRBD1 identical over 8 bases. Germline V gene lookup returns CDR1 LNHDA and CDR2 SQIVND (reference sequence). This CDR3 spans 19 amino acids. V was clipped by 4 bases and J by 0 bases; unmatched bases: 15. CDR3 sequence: CASSTPEPTGGRSTDTQYF. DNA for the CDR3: TGTGCCAGTAGTACCCCAGAACCTACAGGGGGAAGGAGCACAGATACGCAGTATTTT.

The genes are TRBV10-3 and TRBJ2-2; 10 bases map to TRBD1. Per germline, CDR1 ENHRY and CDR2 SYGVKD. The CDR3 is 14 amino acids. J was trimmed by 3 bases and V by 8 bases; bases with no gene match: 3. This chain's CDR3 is CAIHGQGDTGELFF. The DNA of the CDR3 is TGTGCCATCCACGGACAGGGGGACACCGGGGAGCTGTTTTTT.

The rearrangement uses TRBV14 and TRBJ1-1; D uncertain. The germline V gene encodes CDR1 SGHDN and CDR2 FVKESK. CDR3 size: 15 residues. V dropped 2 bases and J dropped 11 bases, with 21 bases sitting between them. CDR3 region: CASSQMAAEALGAFF. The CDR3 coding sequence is TGTGCCAGCAGCCAAATGGCAGCGGAGGCACTCGGGGCTTTCTTT.

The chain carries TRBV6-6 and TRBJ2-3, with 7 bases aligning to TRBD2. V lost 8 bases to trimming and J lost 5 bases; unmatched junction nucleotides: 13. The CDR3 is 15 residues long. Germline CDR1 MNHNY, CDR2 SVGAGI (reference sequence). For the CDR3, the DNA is TGTGCCAGCGGCCTTGGGGGGGATTGGGTAGATACGCAGTATTTT. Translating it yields CASGLGGDWVDTQYF.

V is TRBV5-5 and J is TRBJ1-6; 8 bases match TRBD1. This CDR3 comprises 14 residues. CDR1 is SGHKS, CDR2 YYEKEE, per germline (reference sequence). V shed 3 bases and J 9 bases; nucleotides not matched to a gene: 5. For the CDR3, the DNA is TGTGCCAGCAGCTACGGACAGGGTGGTTCACCCCTCCACTTT. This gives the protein CASSYGQGGSPLHF.

The chain's CDR3 is CASSLGHNTGELFF. In nucleotides, the CDR3 is TGTGCCAGCAGCTTGGGACATAACACCGGGGAGCTGTTTTTT. J is TRBJ2-2 and V is TRBV5-6, with unresolved D. Deletions cut 0 bases from V and 2 bases from J, with 5 bases between. The CDR3 sequence is 14 residues long. The V gene's germline CDR1 is SGHDT and CDR2 YYEEEE.

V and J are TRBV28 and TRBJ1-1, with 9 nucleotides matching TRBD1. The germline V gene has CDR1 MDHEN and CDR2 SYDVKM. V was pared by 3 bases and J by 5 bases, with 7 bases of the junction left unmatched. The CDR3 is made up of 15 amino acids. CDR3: CASSLSTGGLTEAFF. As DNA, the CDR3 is TGTGCCAGCAGTTTGTCCACAGGGGGCCTGACTGAAGCTTTCTTT.

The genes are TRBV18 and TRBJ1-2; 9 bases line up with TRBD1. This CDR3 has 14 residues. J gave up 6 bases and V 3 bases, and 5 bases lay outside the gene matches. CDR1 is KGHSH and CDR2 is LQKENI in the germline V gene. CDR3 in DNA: TGTGCCAGCTCACCGCGGGACAGGGCCCATGGCTACACCTTC. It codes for CASSPRDRAHGYTF.

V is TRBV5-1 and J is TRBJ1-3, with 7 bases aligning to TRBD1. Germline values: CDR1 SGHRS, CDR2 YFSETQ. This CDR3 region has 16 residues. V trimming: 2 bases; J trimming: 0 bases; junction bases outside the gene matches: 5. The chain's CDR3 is CASSFTGDSSGNTIYF. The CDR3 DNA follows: TGCGCCAGCAGCTTTACAGGGGACTCCTCTGGAAACACCATATATTTT.

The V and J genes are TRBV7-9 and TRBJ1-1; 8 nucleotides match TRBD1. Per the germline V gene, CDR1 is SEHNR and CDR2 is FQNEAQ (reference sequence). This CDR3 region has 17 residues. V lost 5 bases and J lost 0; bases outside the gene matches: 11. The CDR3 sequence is CASSPGGDRRVNTEAFF. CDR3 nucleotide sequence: TGTGCCAGCAGCCCGGGGGGGGACAGGAGGGTGAACACTGAAGCTTTCTTT.

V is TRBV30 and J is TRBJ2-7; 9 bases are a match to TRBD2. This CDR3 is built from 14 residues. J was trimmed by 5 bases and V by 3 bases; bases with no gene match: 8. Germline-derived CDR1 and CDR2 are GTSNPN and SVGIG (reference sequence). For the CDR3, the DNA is TGTGCCTGGAGATTTAAATTAGCGGGGGACGAGCAGTACTTC. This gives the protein CAWRFKLAGDEQYF. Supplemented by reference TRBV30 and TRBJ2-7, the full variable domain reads SQTIHQWPATLVQPVGSPLSLECTVEGTSNPNLYWYRQAAGRGLQLLFYSVGIGQISSEVPQNLSASRPQDRQFILSSKKLLLSDSGFYLCAWRFKLAGDEQYFGPGTRLTVT.

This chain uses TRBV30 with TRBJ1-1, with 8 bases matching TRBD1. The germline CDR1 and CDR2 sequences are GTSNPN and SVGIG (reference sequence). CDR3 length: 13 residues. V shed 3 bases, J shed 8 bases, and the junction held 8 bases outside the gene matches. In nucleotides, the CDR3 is TGTGCCTGGAGCACCTACAGGGGGTCAGAAGCTTTCTTT. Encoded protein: CAWSTYRGSEAFF. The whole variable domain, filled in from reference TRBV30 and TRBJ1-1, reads SQTIHQWPATLVQPVGSPLSLECTVEGTSNPNLYWYRQAAGRGLQLLFYSVGIGQISSEVPQNLSASRPQDRQFILSSKKLLLSDSGFYLCAWSTYRGSEAFFGQGTRLTVV.

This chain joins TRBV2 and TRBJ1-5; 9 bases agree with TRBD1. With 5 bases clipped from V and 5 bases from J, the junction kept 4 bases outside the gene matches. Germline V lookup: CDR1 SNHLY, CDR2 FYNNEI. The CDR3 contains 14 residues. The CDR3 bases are TGTGCCAGCAGTCGACAGGGGGGTGATCAGCCCCAGCATTTT. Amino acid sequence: CASSRQGGDQPQHF.

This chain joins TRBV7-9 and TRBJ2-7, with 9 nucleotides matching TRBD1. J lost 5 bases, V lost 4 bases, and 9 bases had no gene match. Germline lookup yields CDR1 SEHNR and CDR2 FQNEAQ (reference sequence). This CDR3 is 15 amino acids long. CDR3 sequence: CASSSAGTGKHEQYF. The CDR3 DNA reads TGTGCCAGCAGCTCAGCCGGGACAGGGAAACACGAGCAGTACTTC.

This chain's CDR3 is CASSGDRNTEAFF. The CDR3 nucleotides read TGTGCCAGCAGCGGGGACAGGAACACTGAAGCTTTCTTT. The rearrangement links TRBV11-2 to TRBJ1-1; the match to TRBD1 covers 7 bases. The CDR3 sequence is 13 residues long. Germline assignment: CDR1 SGHAT and CDR2 FQNNGV. V dropped 5 bases and J dropped 1; count of bases not matched to a gene: 1.

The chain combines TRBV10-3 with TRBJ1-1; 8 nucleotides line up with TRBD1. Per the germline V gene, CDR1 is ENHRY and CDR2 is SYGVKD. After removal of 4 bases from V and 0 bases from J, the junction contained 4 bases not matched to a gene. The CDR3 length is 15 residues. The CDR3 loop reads CAISGRDRLNTEAFF. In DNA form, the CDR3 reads TGTGCCATCAGTGGGCGGGACAGGCTGAACACTGAAGCTTTCTTT.

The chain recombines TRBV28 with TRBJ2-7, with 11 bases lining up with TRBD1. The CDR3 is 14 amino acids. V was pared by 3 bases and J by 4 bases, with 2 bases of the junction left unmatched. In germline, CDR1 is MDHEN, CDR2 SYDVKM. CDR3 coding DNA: TGTGCCAGCAGTTTGGACAGGGGGCAATACGAGCAGTACGTC. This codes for CASSLDRGQYEQYV.

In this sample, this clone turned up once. CDR3 sequence (DNA): TGTGCCAGCTCACTATTTAGCCTGGGTGGCGCAGATACGCAGTATTTT. It is translated as CASSLFSLGGADTQYF. The rearrangement links TRBV18 to TRBJ2-3; no firm D call. The CDR3 extends over 16 amino acids. Trimming took 4 bases from V and 4 from J, leaving 18 bases between them. Germline V gives CDR1 KGHSH, CDR2 LQKENI.

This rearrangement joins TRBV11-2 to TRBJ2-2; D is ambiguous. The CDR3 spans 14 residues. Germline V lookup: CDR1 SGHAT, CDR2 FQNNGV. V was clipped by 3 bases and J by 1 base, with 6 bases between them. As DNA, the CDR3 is TGTGCCAGCAGCTTTACGGAGAACACCGGGGAGCTGTTTTTT. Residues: CASSFTENTGELFF.

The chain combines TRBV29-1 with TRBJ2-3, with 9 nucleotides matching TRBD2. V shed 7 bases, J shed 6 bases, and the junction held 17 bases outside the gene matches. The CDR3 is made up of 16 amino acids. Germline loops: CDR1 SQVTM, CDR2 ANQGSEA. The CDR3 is CSAPATSGPSWDTQYF. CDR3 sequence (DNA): TGCAGCGCCCCGGCGACTAGCGGACCTTCTTGGGATACGCAGTATTTT.

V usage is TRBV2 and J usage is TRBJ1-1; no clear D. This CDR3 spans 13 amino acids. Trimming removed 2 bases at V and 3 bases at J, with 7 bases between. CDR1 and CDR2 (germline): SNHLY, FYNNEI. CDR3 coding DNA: TGTGCCAGCAGTGAACAGCTATACACTGAAGCTTTCTTT. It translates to CASSEQLYTEAFF.

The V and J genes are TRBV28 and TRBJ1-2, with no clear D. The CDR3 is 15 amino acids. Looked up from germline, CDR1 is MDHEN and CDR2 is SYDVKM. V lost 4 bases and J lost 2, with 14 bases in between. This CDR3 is CASSSEWKWNYGYTF. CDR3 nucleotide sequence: TGTGCCAGCAGTTCGGAATGGAAGTGGAACTATGGCTACACCTTC.

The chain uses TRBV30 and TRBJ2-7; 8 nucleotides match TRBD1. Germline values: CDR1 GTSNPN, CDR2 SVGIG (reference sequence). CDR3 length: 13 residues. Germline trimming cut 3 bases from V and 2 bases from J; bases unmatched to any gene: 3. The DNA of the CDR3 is TGTGCCTGGAGCGGGACAGGTACCTACGAGCAGTACTTC. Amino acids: CAWSGTGTYEQYF.